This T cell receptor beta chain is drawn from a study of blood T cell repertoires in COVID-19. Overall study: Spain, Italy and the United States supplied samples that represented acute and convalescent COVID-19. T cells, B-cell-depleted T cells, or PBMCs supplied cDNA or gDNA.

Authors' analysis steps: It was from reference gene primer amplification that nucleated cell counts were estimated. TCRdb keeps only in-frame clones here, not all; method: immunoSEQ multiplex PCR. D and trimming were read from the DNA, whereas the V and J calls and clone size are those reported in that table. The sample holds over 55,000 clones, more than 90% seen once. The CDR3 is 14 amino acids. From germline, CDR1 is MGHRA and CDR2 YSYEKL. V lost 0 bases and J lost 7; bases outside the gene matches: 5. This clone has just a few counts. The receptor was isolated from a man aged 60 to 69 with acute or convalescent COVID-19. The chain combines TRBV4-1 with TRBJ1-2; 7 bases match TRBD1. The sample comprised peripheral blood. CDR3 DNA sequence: TGCGCCAGCAGCCAAGATCGAGGGGGCACTGGCTACACCTTC. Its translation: CASSQDRGGTGYTF.